The rows below give T cell receptor beta chains drawn from one sample of a study of shared clonotypes between healthy human individuals. The table came from immunoSEQ multiplex PCR; TCRdb's copy has only in-frame clones and leaves some out. In the table there are hundreds of thousands of clones, 92% of which are singletons. Sequencing was carried out using naive CD8+ T cells sorted from blood. These receptor sequences come from a man under 40 in good health. CDR3s include the opening cysteine and the closing phenylalanine or tryptophan. Each record gives: CDR3 DNA, CDR3 protein, D gene, V gene, CDR3 length, clone size, J gene. D genes are given only for firm matches. Part of the rows lack a size; the others show once, few, many or a class for expanded clones.

TGTGCCAGCAGTTATTCACTAGCAGATTACAATGAGCAGTTCTTC,CASSYSLADYNEQFF,NA,TRBV2,15,NA,TRBJ2-1
TGTGCCAGCAGTTCCCTCTTGAGAGGTAACGGCTACACCTTC,CASSSLLRGNGYTF,NA,TRBV28,14,few,TRBJ1-2
TGCGCCAGCAGCCCCAGGGGGTACCGGCACGAGCAGTACTTC,CASSPRGYRHEQYF,TRBD1,TRBV5-1,14,NA,TRBJ2-7
TGTGCCAGCAGCCATGGACAGGGAGAGGACACCGGGGAGCTGTTTTTT,CASSHGQGEDTGELFF,TRBD1,TRBV9,16,NA,TRBJ2-2
TGTGCCAGCCTTGGGGGAGCATCCTACGAGCAGTACTTC,CASLGGASYEQYF,NA,TRBV2,13,NA,TRBJ2-7
TGTGCCAGCAGTTACGGCGGGAGCACAGATACGCAGTATTTT,CASSYGGSTDTQYF,NA,TRBV6-5,14,NA,TRBJ2-3
TGTGCCAGCAGCTTAGCGGACTCCTACAATGAGCAGTTCTTC,CASSLADSYNEQFF,NA,TRBV7-9,14,NA,TRBJ2-1
TGTGCCAGCAGTTACCTAGCGGGCACAGATACGCAGTATTTT,CASSYLAGTDTQYF,TRBD2,TRBV6-5,14,NA,TRBJ2-3
TGTGCCAGCTCACCGAGCGGACATGAGCAGTTCTTC,CASSPSGHEQFF,NA,TRBV18,12,NA,TRBJ2-1
TGTGCCAGTAGTATAGCCCTATCCCATCGGACTAGCGGGAAGGACCAGTACTTC,CASSIALSHRTSGKDQYF,TRBD2,TRBV19,18,NA,TRBJ2-5
TGCAGCGTTGAAGAGCTAGCGGGAGGGCCTGGAGAAGAGACCCAGTACTTC,CSVEELAGGPGEETQYF,TRBD2,TRBV29-1,17,NA,TRBJ2-5
TGTGCCAGTAGTATAGGCGGGTCGTCCTACGAGCAGTACTTC,CASSIGGSSYEQYF,NA,TRBV19,14,NA,TRBJ2-7
TGTGCCAGCAGCGTAAGGTCAGGGTCGAATGAGCAGTTCTTC,CASSVRSGSNEQFF,NA,TRBV9,14,NA,TRBJ2-1
TGTGCCAGTTCCGGGATTTCCACAGATACGCAGTATTTT,CASSGISTDTQYF,NA,TRBV6-9,13,NA,TRBJ2-3
TGTGCCAGCAGCCCCCGCGGGACAGATACGCAGTATTTT,CASSPRGTDTQYF,NA,TRBV7-2,13,NA,TRBJ2-3
TGTGCCAGCAGCTTAGGGGCCGGACAGGGGGCGGATAATGAGCAGTTCTTC,CASSLGAGQGADNEQFF,TRBD1,TRBV7-2,17,NA,TRBJ2-1
TGCAGTGCTAGCTACGAGCAGTACTTC,CSASYEQYF,NA,TRBV20-1,9,NA,TRBJ2-7
TGTGCCAGCAGCGGTTCTTCCGTATTGACTGAAGCTTTCTTT,CASSGSSVLTEAFF,NA,TRBV4-2,14,NA,TRBJ1-1
TGTGCCAGCAGTTTACAGGGTAGGAATCAGCCCCAGCATTTT,CASSLQGRNQPQHF,NA,TRBV27,14,NA,TRBJ1-5
TGTGCCAGCAGTGTGGTTTTCACAGGGAAGAATCTATACAATCAGCCCCAGCATTTT,CASSVVFTGKNLYNQPQHF,NA,TRBV6-1,19,NA,TRBJ1-5
TGTGCCAGCAGTGAGGCCCCGGGGGACAATGAGCAGTTCTTC,CASSEAPGDNEQFF,NA,TRBV25-1,14,NA,TRBJ2-1
TGTGCCAGCAGTGCGTACAACACAGATACGCAGTATTTT,CASSAYNTDTQYF,NA,TRBV27,13,NA,TRBJ2-3
TGTGCCAGCAGCCCGGACTCGGGAGCAGGCGATTTTTCCTACGAGCAGTACTTC,CASSPDSGAGDFSYEQYF,NA,TRBV5-6,18,once,TRBJ2-7
TGTGCCAGCAGCACGAGGTCTAGCGGGCACTACGAGCAGTACTTC,CASSTRSSGHYEQYF,TRBD2,TRBV7-8,15,NA,TRBJ2-7
TGTGCCAGCTCACCACCGGCCAGGGGGCCCCATGACGAGCAGTACTTC,CASSPPARGPHDEQYF,TRBD1,TRBV18,16,NA,TRBJ2-7
TGTGCCAGTAGTATAGCCTTGGGACAGTACAATGAGCAGTTCTTC,CASSIALGQYNEQFF,TRBD1,TRBV19,15,NA,TRBJ2-1
TGTGCCAGCAGCCAAAATGGACTAGCGCTTGCCAAAAACATTCAGTACTTC,CASSQNGLALAKNIQYF,NA,TRBV12-1,17,once,TRBJ2-4
TGTGCCAGCAGCTGGACAGGGACTTACGAGCAGTACTTC,CASSWTGTYEQYF,TRBD1,TRBV28,13,NA,TRBJ2-7
TGCGCCAGCAGCTCCGGGACAGGGGGCGCGTACAATGAGCAGTTCTTC,CASSSGTGGAYNEQFF,TRBD1,TRBV5-1,16,once,TRBJ2-1
TGTGCCAGCAGTGATGGGGCTTCCTACGAGCAGTACTTC,CASSDGASYEQYF,NA,TRBV27,13,NA,TRBJ2-7
TGTGCCAGCAGCCAACGAACGTCGGGCGGTGGGGCCAACGTCCTGACTTTC,CASSQRTSGGGANVLTF,NA,TRBV14,17,NA,TRBJ2-6
TGTGCCAGCAGCCTCCGTAGGGATACCGGGGAGCTGTTTTTT,CASSLRRDTGELFF,NA,TRBV27,14,NA,TRBJ2-2
TGTGCCTGGAGTATGACCGCGGGGTCTGTTTGGGACACCGGGGAGCTGTTTTTT,CAWSMTAGSVWDTGELFF,NA,TRBV30,18,NA,TRBJ2-2
TGCGCCAGCAGTGACGGACTAGCGGGGACCGGGGAGCTGTTTTTT,CASSDGLAGTGELFF,TRBD2,TRBV10-1,15,NA,TRBJ2-2
TGTGCCAGCAGCTTGGTGGGGGCCGGGGAGCTGTTTTTT,CASSLVGAGELFF,NA,TRBV5-6,13,NA,TRBJ2-2
TGTGCCAGCAGCCCGGGACGGACTGACGGGGAGCTGTTTTTT,CASSPGRTDGELFF,NA,TRBV14,14,NA,TRBJ2-2
TGTGCCATCAGTGAGTCGTGGGGTCAGGCAACCTACGAGCAGTACTTC,CAISESWGQATYEQYF,NA,TRBV10-3,16,NA,TRBJ2-7
TGCGCCAGCAGCGTGACTAGCGTGAGCTCCTACAATGAGCAGTTCTTC,CASSVTSVSSYNEQFF,TRBD2,TRBV5-1,16,NA,TRBJ2-1
TGTGCCAGCAGCACCGCTGCCCCACACAATGAGCAGTTCTTC,CASSTAAPHNEQFF,NA,TRBV21-1,14,NA,TRBJ2-1
TGTGCCAGCACCCGAGTCGGAGGTCAAGAGACCCAGTACTTC,CASTRVGGQETQYF,NA,TRBV28,14,NA,TRBJ2-5
TGTGCCAGCAGTCCGGGTGCAGGGGAGTGGCCCCAGCATTTT,CASSPGAGEWPQHF,NA,TRBV27,14,NA,TRBJ1-5
TGCAGCGTAACTAGCGGGAACAATGAGCAGTTCTTC,CSVTSGNNEQFF,TRBD2,TRBV29-1,12,NA,TRBJ2-1
TGTGCCAGCAGCGTAGGGGACATCAACTACGAGCAGTACTTC,CASSVGDINYEQYF,NA,TRBV9,14,NA,TRBJ2-7
TGTGCCAGCAGCTTGGCCGACACGGTATTCTACGAGCAGTACTTC,CASSLADTVFYEQYF,NA,TRBV5-4,15,once,TRBJ2-7
TGTGCCAGTAGTATATTAGTCGGGCAGACCTATGGCTACACCTTC,CASSILVGQTYGYTF,NA,TRBV19,15,NA,TRBJ1-2
TGTGCCAGTAGTATTTGGGGTATAAACACTGAAGCTTTCTTT,CASSIWGINTEAFF,NA,TRBV19,14,NA,TRBJ1-1
TGTGCCAGCAGTTACGGACTCGCCGGGGAGCTGTTTTTT,CASSYGLAGELFF,NA,TRBV6-5,13,NA,TRBJ2-2
TGTGCCAGCAGCTTACGACTAGCGGGGGACACCGGGGAGCTGTTTTTT,CASSLRLAGDTGELFF,TRBD2,TRBV9,16,NA,TRBJ2-2
TGTGCCAGCAGCGAAGACCCGGCAGGCACAGATACGCAGTATTTT,CASSEDPAGTDTQYF,NA,TRBV9,15,NA,TRBJ2-3
TGTGCCAGTAGCCCCCCCCCAAGACAGGGACAAGGAGTTTCAGGGGAGACCCAGTACTTC,CASSPPPRQGQGVSGETQYF,TRBD1,TRBV19,20,NA,TRBJ2-5
TGTGCCAGCAGCTTATTGACAGGGGGCGGTGAAGCTTTCTTT,CASSLLTGGGEAFF,TRBD1,TRBV7-2,14,NA,TRBJ1-1
TGTGCCAGCAGTTTAGAAGCCGGGTGGGGTGAGCAGTTCTTC,CASSLEAGWGEQFF,NA,TRBV27,14,NA,TRBJ2-1
TGTGCCAGCCGCGGGTTCTACGGCCAAGAGACCCAGTACTTC,CASRGFYGQETQYF,NA,TRBV2,14,NA,TRBJ2-5
TGTGCCAGCAGCCCAGCAGGGGGAGAGAACACTGAAGCTTTCTTT,CASSPAGGENTEAFF,TRBD1,TRBV6-5,15,NA,TRBJ1-1
TGCGCCAGCAGTGATAGCGTTCGAACAGATACGCAGTATTTT,CASSDSVRTDTQYF,NA,TRBV10-2,14,NA,TRBJ2-3
TGTGCCAGCAGTGAAGTCCCCCCGGGAGATACGCAGTATTTT,CASSEVPPGDTQYF,NA,TRBV25-1,14,once,TRBJ2-3
TGCGCCAGCAGCTTGCGGAGGGGGCTAAGTGACGAGCAGTACTTC,CASSLRRGLSDEQYF,NA,TRBV5-1,15,NA,TRBJ2-7